These 27 T cell receptor beta chains came from one sample sequenced in a study of cytomegalovirus exposure and HLA in healthy donors. Researchers ran the PCR with 60 Vbeta and 13 Jbeta primers. Sequencing used immunoSEQ multiplex PCR; TCRdb keeps in-frame clones, though not all of them. This sample has 90,000 to 130,000 clones; just over 75% occur once, and the top ten carry roughly 12%. The sample was PBMCs. These TCRs come from a man in his thirties or forties in good health and CMV-seropositive.

The gene calls are TRBV19 and TRBJ1-5; unclear D gene. Between the trimmed V and J ends, which lost 5 bases and 6 bases, there was a span of 14 bases. The CDR3 extends over 14 amino acids. Germline CDR1 reads LNHDA; CDR2 reads SQIVND (reference sequence). CDR3 amino acids: CASSSYEGTQPQHF. The CDR3 DNA is TGTGCCAGTAGTTCCTACGAGGGAACTCAGCCCCAGCATTTT. The variable domain in full, with the rest retrieved from reference TRBV19 and TRBJ1-5, is DGGITQSPKYLFRKEGQNVTLSCEQNLNHDAMYWYRQDPGQGLRLIYYSQIVNDFQKGDIAEGYSVSREKKESFPLTVTSAQKNPTAFYLCASSSYEGTQPQHFGDGTRLSIL.

The chain carries TRBV7-6 and TRBJ2-4, with TRBD1 matching over 10 bases. Germline V CDR1 and CDR2: SGHVS, FNYEAQ. This CDR3 is built from 13 residues. J gave up 8 bases and V 5 bases, and 3 bases lay outside the gene matches. Here the CDR3 DNA reads TGTGCCAGCAGCAGGGACAGGGGCGACATTCAGTACTTC. Translating gives CASSRDRGDIQYF.

This chain joins TRBV5-1 and TRBJ2-1; a possible D gene is TRBD2 (6 bases). This CDR3 has 13 residues. Looked up from germline, CDR1 is SGHRS and CDR2 is YFSETQ. With 0 bases removed from V and 7 bases from J, the gap between germline ends came to 8 bases. CDR3 DNA: TGCGCCAGCAGCTTGGGCGGGGTGAATGAGCAGTTCTTC. Translation: CASSLGGVNEQFF.

This clone was seen just once. This chain connects TRBV5-1 to TRBJ1-4; D possibly corresponds to TRBD1 (5 bases). Deletions cut 0 bases from V and 8 bases from J, with 14 bases between. Germline V CDR1 and CDR2: SGHRS, YFSETQ. The CDR3 is made up of 15 amino acids. CDR3 residues: CASSLVGGAREKLFF. The CDR3 nucleotides are TGCGCCAGCAGCTTGGTTGGAGGGGCCCGGGAAAAACTGTTTTTT.

With regard to this clone: A junction boundary mismatches the germline segment, possibly from a read error. The V and J genes are TRBV7-9 and TRBJ2-1, with TRBD2 as a possible D gene (6 bases). Germline V CDR1 and CDR2: SEHNR, FQNEAQ (reference sequence). This CDR3 has 17 residues. The CDR3 bases are TGTTCCAGCAGTTCTGGTTTCCGGGACTCCTATTACAATGAGCAGTTCTTC. Protein: CSSSSGFRDSYYNEQFF.

The chain links TRBV9 to TRBJ2-3; possibly TRBD2 for D (6 bases). The V and J ends lost 4 bases and 0 bases respectively, with 15 bases between them. Germline CDR1 is SGDLS and CDR2 is YYNGEE. The CDR3 is made up of 16 amino acids. The CDR3 protein is CASSSGGVTSTDTQYF. In nucleotides, the CDR3 is TGTGCCAGCAGCTCAGGCGGGGTTACTAGCACAGATACGCAGTATTTT.

This clone has a handful of counts. This chain uses TRBV10-2 with TRBJ2-5; 7 nucleotides match TRBD2. This CDR3 has 16 amino acids. V lost 6 bases and J lost 5; bases outside the gene matches: 15. CDR1 is WSHSY, CDR2 SAAADI, per germline. The CDR3 loop is CASSRTSRGLGETQYF. In DNA form, the CDR3 reads TGCGCCAGCAGCCGGACTAGTAGGGGCCTAGGGGAGACCCAGTACTTC.

V and J are TRBV15 and TRBJ2-7; 9 bases fit TRBD1. V lost 5 bases to trimming and J lost 1 base; unmatched junction nucleotides: 6. There are 15 residues in the CDR3. Germline V CDR1 and CDR2: LNHNV, YYDKDF (reference sequence). The chain's CDR3 is CATSGGQGRSYEQYF. The CDR3 bases are TGTGCCACCAGCGGGGGACAGGGCCGGTCCTACGAGCAGTACTTC.

This clone was detected a few times. The V and J genes are TRBV7-2 and TRBJ2-3, with D perhaps matching TRBD2 (6 bases). The CDR3 runs to 14 residues. Per the germline V gene, CDR1 is SGHTA and CDR2 is FQGNSA. V lost 2 bases, J lost 10 bases, and 16 bases lay in between. The DNA of the CDR3 is TGTGCCAGCAGCTTAAGGCGGGGCGAGTCCGCGCAGTATTTT. Translating it yields CASSLRRGESAQYF.

The chain is built from TRBV28 and TRBJ2-1; D is possibly TRBD1 (9 bases). Trimming took 5 bases from V and 3 from J, leaving 29 bases between them. Germline V CDR1 and CDR2: MDHEN, SYDVKM. The CDR3 has 20 residues. CDR3 sequence: CASSPLGTGLGGGIYNEQFF. CDR3 nucleotides: TGTGCCAGCAGTCCTCTAGGGACAGGGTTGGGCGGGGGGATCTACAATGAGCAGTTCTTC. The variable domain in full, with the rest retrieved from reference TRBV28 and TRBJ2-1, is DVKVTQSSRYLVKRTGEKVFLECVQDMDHENMFWYRQDPGLGLRLIYFSYDVKMKEKGDIPEGYSVSREKKERFSLILESASTNQTSMYLCASSPLGTGLGGGIYNEQFFGPGTRLTVL.

This CDR3 is CAWSPMNTEAFF. The CDR3, as DNA: TGTGCCTGGAGTCCCATGAACACTGAAGCTTTCTTT. This chain joins TRBV30 and TRBJ1-1; D is unclear. The V and J ends lost 2 bases and 0 bases respectively, with 4 bases between them. CDR3 length: 12 amino acids. Germline assignment: CDR1 GTSNPN and CDR2 SVGIG (reference sequence).

This rearrangement joins TRBV7-8 to TRBJ1-1, with 11 bases lining up with TRBD1. The CDR3 has 14 amino acids. Per germline, CDR1 SGHVS and CDR2 FQNEAQ. J gave up 5 bases and V 5 bases, and 4 bases lay outside the gene matches. The CDR3 loop reads CASSPRDRGTEAFF. The CDR3 nucleotides read TGTGCCAGCAGCCCCCGGGACAGGGGGACTGAAGCTTTCTTT.

This clone was found a few times. The rearrangement links TRBV11-2 to TRBJ2-2; a possible D gene is TRBD1 (6 bases). This CDR3 has 14 amino acids. Per germline, CDR1 SGHAT and CDR2 FQNNGV. With 3 bases removed from V and 6 bases from J, the gap between germline ends came to 11 bases. CDR3 region: CASSFNRDAGELFF. The DNA of the CDR3 is TGTGCCAGCAGCTTTAACAGGGACGCCGGGGAGCTGTTTTTT.

The count of this clone is one. The chain joins TRBV2 to TRBJ2-5, with D possibly matching TRBD2 (5 bases). The assigned J gene may be wrong: the sequence end matches TRBJ2-7 better. The CDR3 consists of 18 residues. Germline CDR1 reads SNHLY; CDR2 reads FYNNEI. CDR3 in DNA: TGTGCCAGCAGTGGGGGAGCGGACCCACTCCTTCTCTCCTACGAGCAGTACTTC. It encodes CASSGGADPLLLSYEQYF.

This clone was observed a single time. This rearrangement joins TRBV2 to TRBJ1-2; 10 positions agree with TRBD1. V was clipped by 4 bases and J by 3 bases; unmatched bases: 5. The CDR3 loop spans 15 amino acids. Germline V gives CDR1 SNHLY, CDR2 FYNNEI. This chain's CDR3 is CASSGQGAPDYGYTF. CDR3 coding DNA: TGTGCCAGCAGTGGACAGGGGGCCCCTGACTATGGCTACACCTTC.

There are a few counts of this clone. This CDR3 reads CASSEEQGANPDQPQHF. The DNA for the CDR3 is TGTGCCAGCAGTGAAGAACAGGGGGCGAATCCGGATCAGCCCCAGCATTTT. This chain links TRBV6-1 with TRBJ1-5; 9 nucleotides match TRBD1. The CDR3 sequence is 17 residues long. V was clipped by 1 base and J by 5 bases; unmatched bases: 9. The germline CDR1 and CDR2 sequences are MNHNS and SASEGT.

CDR3 nucleotides: TGTGCCAGCAGCCTCCTAGGGGGGGGCGCGGCAGATACGCAGTATTTT. Translating gives CASSLLGGGAADTQYF. The chain uses TRBV7-2 and TRBJ2-3, with a possible D match to TRBD2 (7 bases). Between the trimmed V and J ends, which lost 5 bases and 4 bases, there was a span of 19 bases. Germline V gene lookup returns CDR1 SGHTA and CDR2 FQGNSA. The CDR3 is 16 amino acids.

The sample holds a few counts of this clone. This chain joins TRBV19 and TRBJ2-2; D possibly corresponds to TRBD2 (7 bases). The CDR3 loop spans 15 amino acids. V lost 3 bases to trimming and J lost 1 base, with 9 bases between them. Germline V gene sequence: CDR1 LNHDA, CDR2 SQIVND (reference sequence). CDR3 coding DNA: TGTGCCAGTAGTATTAGGGGGGGGAACACCGGGGAGCTGTTTTTT. Translated: CASSIRGGNTGELFF. The full variable domain, its missing parts supplied by reference TRBV19 and TRBJ2-2, is DGGITQSPKYLFRKEGQNVTLSCEQNLNHDAMYWYRQDPGQGLRLIYYSQIVNDFQKGDIAEGYSVSREKKESFPLTVTSAQKNPTAFYLCASSIRGGNTGELFFGEGSRLTVL.

The chain carries TRBV30 and TRBJ1-4; 8 bases line up with TRBD1. Per germline, CDR1 GTSNPN and CDR2 SVGIG (reference sequence). The junction had 4 bases not matched to a gene; V was cut back by 3 bases and J by 7 bases. CDR3 length equals 13 residues. The chain's CDR3 is CAWSRQGSEKLFF. In DNA form, the CDR3 reads TGTGCCTGGAGCCGACAGGGGAGTGAAAAACTGTTTTTT.

For the CDR3, the DNA is TGTGCCAGCAGCAGGACCCCCGGGGAGCAGGATGAGCAGTTCTTC. It is translated as CASSRTPGEQDEQFF. The gene calls are TRBV5-6 and TRBJ2-1, with D possibly being TRBD2 (5 bases). CDR3 length: 15 amino acids. Germline CDR1 SGHDT, CDR2 YYEEEE. Trimming took off 4 bases at V and 8 bases at J, with 19 bases between the two ends. Full variable domain (rest looked up from reference TRBV5-6 and TRBJ2-1): DAGVTQSPTHLIKTRGQQVTLRCSPKSGHDTVSWYQQALGQGPQFIFQYYEEEERQRGNFPDRFSGHQFPNYSSELNVNALLLGDSALYLCASSRTPGEQDEQFFGPGTRLTVL.

This clone occurred a few times. The chain joins TRBV10-3 to TRBJ2-3; 11 bases are shared with TRBD2. Germline V CDR1 and CDR2: ENHRY, SYGVKD. The CDR3 runs to 20 residues. With 4 bases clipped from V and 0 bases from J, the junction kept 15 bases outside the gene matches. The CDR3 coding sequence is TGTGCCATCAGTGTCGGGAGGGGTAGCGGGGGGGAACTGAGCACAGATACGCAGTATTTT. Translating it yields CAISVGRGSGGELSTDTQYF.

A single count supports this clone. This chain joins TRBV21-1 and TRBJ2-1; no check of the table's D call, TRBD2, against the DNA was made. TRBV21-1 is a documented pseudogene. The CDR3 covers 17 residues. The DNA for the CDR3 is TGTGCCAGCAGCACTCCAATCAGGGCGGGGTCCTACAATGAGCAGTTCTTC. Protein: CASSTPIRAGSYNEQFF.

The V gene is TRBV28, the J gene TRBJ2-2; maybe TRBD1 (6 bases). Per germline, CDR1 MDHEN and CDR2 SYDVKM. The CDR3 spans 14 residues. V lost 7 bases, J lost 0 bases, and 9 bases lay in between. This CDR3 is CASIRDTNTGELFF. The DNA of the CDR3 is TGTGCCAGCATTCGGGACACGAACACCGGGGAGCTGTTTTTT.

This clone has a handful of counts. The chain joins TRBV30 to TRBJ2-3; maybe TRBD2 (6 bases). This CDR3 contains 15 residues. Germline V lookup: CDR1 GTSNPN, CDR2 SVGIG (reference sequence). Trimming removed 6 bases from V and 2 bases from J, with 18 bases in between. This chain's CDR3 is CACSRASEYTDTQYF. The CDR3 bases are TGTGCCTGTTCGAGGGCTAGCGAGTACACAGATACGCAGTATTTT.

V usage is TRBV15 and J usage is TRBJ1-2; D ambiguous. This CDR3 comprises 14 residues. Trimming took off 5 bases at V and 1 base at J, with 11 bases between the two ends. Germline assignment: CDR1 LNHNV and CDR2 YYDKDF (reference sequence). DNA for the CDR3: TGTGCCACCAGCGCGTTAACGGTTAACTATGGCTACACCTTC. Amino acid sequence: CATSALTVNYGYTF.

The chain is built from TRBV14 and TRBJ2-5; weak D call: TRBD1 (5 bases). The J call is in doubt because the DNA end fits TRBJ2-7 better. The CDR3 runs 13 residues. Germline V gene sequence: CDR1 SGHDN, CDR2 FVKESK. CDR3 DNA: TGTGCCAGCAGCCAAGATCCAGGGTCCGAGCAGTACTTC. Translated: CASSQDPGSEQYF.

V usage is TRBV10-3 and J usage is TRBJ1-2; D perhaps matches TRBD1 (6 bases). The CDR3 contains 15 residues. V lost 7 bases, J lost 3 bases, and 18 bases lay in between. Germline assignment: CDR1 ENHRY and CDR2 SYGVKD. As DNA, the CDR3 is TGTGCCATCACCGAGGGGGTCAGGGGTGACTATGGCTACACCTTC. It is translated as CAITEGVRGDYGYTF.